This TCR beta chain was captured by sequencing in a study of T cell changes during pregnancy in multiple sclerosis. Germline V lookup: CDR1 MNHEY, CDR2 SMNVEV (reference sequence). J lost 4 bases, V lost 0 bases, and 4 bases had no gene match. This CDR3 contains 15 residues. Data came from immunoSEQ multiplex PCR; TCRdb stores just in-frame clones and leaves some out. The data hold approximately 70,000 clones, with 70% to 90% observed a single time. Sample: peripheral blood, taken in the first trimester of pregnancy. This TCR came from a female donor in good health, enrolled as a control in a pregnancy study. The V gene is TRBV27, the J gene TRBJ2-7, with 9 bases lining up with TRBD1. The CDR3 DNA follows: TGTGCCAGCAGTTTATCGGCGGGACAGGGTTACGAGCAGTACTTC. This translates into CASSLSAGQGYEQYF.